This T cell receptor beta chain was retrieved from a study of T-cell reconstitution after alpha-beta-depleted transplantation in children. The study's findings and limits: Hyperexpanded clones declined; after one year, newly produced T cells mostly supplied diversity. Some patients owed their high day-60 TCRbeta diversity to surviving recipient T cells and thymic progenitors. Reportedly, only several hundred clones from non-depleted graft cells drove alpha-beta T-cell counts at about two months.

To note about this clonotype: Antigen unknown.

Unique molecular identifiers featured in how the TCRbeta library was prepared. Using its own MiXCR run on the PCR reads, TCRdb lists one record per CDR3 protein. The sample contains roughly 570,000 distinct CDR3 sequences, 25% to 30% of which appear only once. Sequencing used PBMCs, obtained before TCRalphabeta/CD19-depleted stem cell transplant. This clonotype was obtained from a boy in the first two years of life with Wiskott-Aldrich syndrome, due to receive a stem cell transplant.

This chain's CDR3 is CASSLARLPNTEAFF. The CDR3 nucleotides are TGTGCCAGCAGCTTGGCGAGGTTACCGAACACTGAAGCTTTCTTT. The rearrangement uses TRBV5-5 and TRBJ1-1; no clear D. CDR1 SGHKS and CDR2 YYEKEE come from the germline V gene (reference sequence). This CDR3 comprises 15 residues. The germline V and J ends were trimmed by 0 bases and 1 base, with 10 bases remaining between them.